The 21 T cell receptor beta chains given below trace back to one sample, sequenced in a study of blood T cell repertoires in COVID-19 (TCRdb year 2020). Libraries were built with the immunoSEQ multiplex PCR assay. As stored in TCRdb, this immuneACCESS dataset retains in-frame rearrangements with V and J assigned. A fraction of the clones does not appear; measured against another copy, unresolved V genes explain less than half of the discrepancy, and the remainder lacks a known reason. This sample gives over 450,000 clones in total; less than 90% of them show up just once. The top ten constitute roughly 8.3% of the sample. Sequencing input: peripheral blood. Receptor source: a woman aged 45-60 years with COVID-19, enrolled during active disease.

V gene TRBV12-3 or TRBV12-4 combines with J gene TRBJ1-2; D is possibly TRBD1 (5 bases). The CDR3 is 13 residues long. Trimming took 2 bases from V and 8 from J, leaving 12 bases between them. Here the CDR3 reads CASSLMGGRGYTF. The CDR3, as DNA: TGTGCCAGCAGTTTAATGGGGGGACGGGGCTACACCTTC.

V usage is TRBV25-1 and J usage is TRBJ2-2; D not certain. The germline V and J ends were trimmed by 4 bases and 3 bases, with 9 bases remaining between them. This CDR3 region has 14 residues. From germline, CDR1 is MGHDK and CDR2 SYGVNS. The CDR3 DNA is TGTGCCAGCAGTGCGACCAGCGACACCGGGGAGCTGTTTTTT. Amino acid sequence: CASSATSDTGELFF.

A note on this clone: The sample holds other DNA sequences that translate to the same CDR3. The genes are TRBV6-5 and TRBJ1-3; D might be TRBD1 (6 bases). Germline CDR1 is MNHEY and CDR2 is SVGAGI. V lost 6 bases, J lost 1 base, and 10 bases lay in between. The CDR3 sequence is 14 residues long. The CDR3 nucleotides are TGTGCCAGCAGCCTAGGGGGATCTGGAAACACCATATATTTT. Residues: CASSLGGSGNTIYF.

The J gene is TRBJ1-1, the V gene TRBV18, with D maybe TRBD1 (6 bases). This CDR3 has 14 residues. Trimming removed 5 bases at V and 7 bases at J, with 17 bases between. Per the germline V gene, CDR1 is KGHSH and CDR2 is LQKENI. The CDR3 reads CASSSQGGVSEAFF. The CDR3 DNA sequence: TGTGCCAGCTCATCACAGGGAGGGGTTAGTGAAGCTTTCTTT.

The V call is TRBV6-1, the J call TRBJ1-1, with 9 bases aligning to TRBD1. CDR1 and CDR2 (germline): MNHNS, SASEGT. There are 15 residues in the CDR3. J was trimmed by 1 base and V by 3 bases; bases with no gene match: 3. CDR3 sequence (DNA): TGTGCCAGCAGTGATACAGGGGGCTCGAACACTGAAGCTTTCTTT. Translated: CASSDTGGSNTEAFF.

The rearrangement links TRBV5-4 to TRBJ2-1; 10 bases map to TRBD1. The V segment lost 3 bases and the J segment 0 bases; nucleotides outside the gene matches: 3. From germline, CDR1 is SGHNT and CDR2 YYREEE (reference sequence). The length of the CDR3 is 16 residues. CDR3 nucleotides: TGTGCCAGCAGCTCCCGGACAGGGGGCTCCTACAATGAGCAGTTCTTC. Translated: CASSSRTGGSYNEQFF.

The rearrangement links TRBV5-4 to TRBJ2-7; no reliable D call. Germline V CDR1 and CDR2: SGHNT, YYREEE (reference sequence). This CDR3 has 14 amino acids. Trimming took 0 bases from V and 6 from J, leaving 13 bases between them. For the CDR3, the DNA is TGTGCCAGCAGCTTGGAAACAGCAACGGCCGAGCAGTACTTC. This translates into CASSLETATAEQYF.

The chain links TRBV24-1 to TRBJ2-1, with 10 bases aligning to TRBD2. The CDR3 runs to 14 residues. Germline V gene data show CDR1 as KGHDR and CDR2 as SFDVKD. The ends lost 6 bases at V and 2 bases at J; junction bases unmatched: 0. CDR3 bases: TGTGCCACCAGTAGCGGGGGGGCCTACAATGAGCAGTTCTTC. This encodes CATSSGGAYNEQFF.

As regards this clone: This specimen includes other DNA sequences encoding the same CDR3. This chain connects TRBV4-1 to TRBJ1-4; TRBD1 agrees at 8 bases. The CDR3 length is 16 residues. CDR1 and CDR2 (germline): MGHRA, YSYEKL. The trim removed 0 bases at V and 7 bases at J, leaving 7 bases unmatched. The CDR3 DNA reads TGCGCCAGCAGCCAAGATGGCACAGGGGGGGGTGAAAAACTGTTTTTT. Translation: CASSQDGTGGGEKLFF.

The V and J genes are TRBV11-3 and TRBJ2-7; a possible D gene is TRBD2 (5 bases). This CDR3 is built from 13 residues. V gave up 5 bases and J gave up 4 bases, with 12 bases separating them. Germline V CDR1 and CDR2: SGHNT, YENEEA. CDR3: CASSPLPGYEQYF. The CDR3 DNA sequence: TGTGCCAGCAGCCCGCTCCCGGGATACGAGCAGTACTTC.

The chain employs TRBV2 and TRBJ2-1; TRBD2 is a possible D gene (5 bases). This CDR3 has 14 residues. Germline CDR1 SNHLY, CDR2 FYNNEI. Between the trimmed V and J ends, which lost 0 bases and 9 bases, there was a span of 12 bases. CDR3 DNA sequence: TGTGCCAGCAGTGAAGCGCGGGCGGTTGGTGAGCAGTTCTTC. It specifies CASSEARAVGEQFF.

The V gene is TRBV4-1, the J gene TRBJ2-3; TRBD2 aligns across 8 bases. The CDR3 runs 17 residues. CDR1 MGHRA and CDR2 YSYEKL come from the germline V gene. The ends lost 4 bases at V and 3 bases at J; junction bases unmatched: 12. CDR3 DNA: TGCGCCAGCAGCCCTTCTATCCGGACTAGCAAAACAGATACGCAGTATTTT. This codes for CASSPSIRTSKTDTQYF.

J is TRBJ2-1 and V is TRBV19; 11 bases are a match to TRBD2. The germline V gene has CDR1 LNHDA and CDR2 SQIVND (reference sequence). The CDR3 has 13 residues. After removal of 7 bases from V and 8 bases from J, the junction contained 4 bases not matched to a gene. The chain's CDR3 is CASKTSGGDEQFF. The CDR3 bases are TGTGCCAGTAAAACTAGCGGGGGTGATGAGCAGTTCTTC.

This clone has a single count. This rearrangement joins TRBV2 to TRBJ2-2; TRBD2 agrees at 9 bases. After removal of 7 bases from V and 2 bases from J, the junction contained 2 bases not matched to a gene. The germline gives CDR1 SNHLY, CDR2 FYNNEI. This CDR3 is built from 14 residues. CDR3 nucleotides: TGTGCCAGCACGGGACTAGCTAACACCGGGGAGCTGTTTTTT. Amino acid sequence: CASTGLANTGELFF.

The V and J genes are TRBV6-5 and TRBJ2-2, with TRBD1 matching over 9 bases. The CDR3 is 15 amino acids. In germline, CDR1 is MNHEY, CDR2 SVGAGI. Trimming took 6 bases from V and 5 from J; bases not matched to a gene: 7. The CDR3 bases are TGTGCCAGCAGAACGGGCGGGACAGGGACCGGGGAGCTGTTTTTT. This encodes CASRTGGTGTGELFF.

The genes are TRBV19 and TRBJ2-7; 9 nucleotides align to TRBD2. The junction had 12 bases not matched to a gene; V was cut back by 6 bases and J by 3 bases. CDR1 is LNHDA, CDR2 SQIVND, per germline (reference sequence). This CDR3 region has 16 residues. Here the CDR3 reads CASRTPLRGGHYEQYF. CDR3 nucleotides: TGTGCCAGTAGAACCCCCTTGCGGGGGGGCCACTACGAGCAGTACTTC.

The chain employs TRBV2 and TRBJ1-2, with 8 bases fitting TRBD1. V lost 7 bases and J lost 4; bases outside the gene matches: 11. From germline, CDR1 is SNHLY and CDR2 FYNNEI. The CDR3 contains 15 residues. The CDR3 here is CASTLLTGASYGYTF. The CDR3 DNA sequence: TGTGCCAGCACCCTTTTGACAGGGGCGTCCTATGGCTACACCTTC. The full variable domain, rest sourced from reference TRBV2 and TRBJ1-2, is EPEVTQTPSHQVTQMGQEVILRCVPISNHLYFYWYRQILGQKVEFLVSFYNNEISEKSEIFDDQFSVERPDGSNFTLKIRSTKLEDSAMYFCASTLLTGASYGYTFGSGTRLTVV.

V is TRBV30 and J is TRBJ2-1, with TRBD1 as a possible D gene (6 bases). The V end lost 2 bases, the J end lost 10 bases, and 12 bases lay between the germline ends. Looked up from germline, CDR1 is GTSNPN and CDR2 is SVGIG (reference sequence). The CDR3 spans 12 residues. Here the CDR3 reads CAWSLGGGEQFF. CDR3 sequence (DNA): TGTGCCTGGAGTCTAGGGGGTGGGGAGCAGTTCTTC.

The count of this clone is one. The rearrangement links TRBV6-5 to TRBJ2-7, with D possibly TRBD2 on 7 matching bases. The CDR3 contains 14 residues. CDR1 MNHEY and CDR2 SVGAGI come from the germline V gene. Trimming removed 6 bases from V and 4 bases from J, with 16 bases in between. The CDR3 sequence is CASRPWGGPYEQYF. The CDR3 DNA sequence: TGTGCCAGCAGGCCTTGGGGGGGGCCTTACGAGCAGTACTTC.

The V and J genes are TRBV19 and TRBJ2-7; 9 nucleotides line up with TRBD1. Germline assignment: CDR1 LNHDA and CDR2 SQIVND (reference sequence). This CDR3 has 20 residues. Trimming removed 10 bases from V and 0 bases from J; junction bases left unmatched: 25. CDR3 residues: CAIPTGGTFMGRGSSYEQYF. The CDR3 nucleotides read TGTGCCATTCCGACAGGGGGTACTTTCATGGGCCGAGGGAGCTCCTACGAGCAGTACTTC.

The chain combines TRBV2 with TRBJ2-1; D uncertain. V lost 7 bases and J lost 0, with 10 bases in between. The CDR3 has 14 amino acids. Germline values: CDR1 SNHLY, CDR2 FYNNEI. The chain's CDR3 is CASNGRSSYNEQFF. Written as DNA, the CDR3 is TGTGCCAGCAATGGAAGGAGCTCCTACAATGAGCAGTTCTTC.